These 16 T cell receptor beta chains were all obtained from the same sample, sequenced in a study of cytomegalovirus exposure and HLA in healthy donors. The PCR had 60 Vbeta and 13 Jbeta primers. Data came from immunoSEQ multiplex PCR; TCRdb stores just in-frame clones and leaves some out. The sample gives 160,000 or so clones, approximately 83% of which show up once; approximately 1.5% is in the top ten. Sequencing was carried out using PBMCs. These TCRs come from a woman aged 18 to 35 in good health and CMV-seronegative.

V and J are TRBV11-3 and TRBJ2-2; 7 bases fit TRBD2. CDR3 length equals 20 residues. J gave up 0 bases and V 0 bases, and 13 bases lay outside the gene matches. Germline V lookup: CDR1 SGHNT, CDR2 YENEEA. In DNA, the CDR3 is TGTGCCAGCAGCTTAGACCTCCGGGGGGAGCTGGAGTCGAACACCGGGGAGCTGTTTTTT. Amino acid sequence: CASSLDLRGELESNTGELFF.

CDR3 bases: TGTGCATCGCACATCGGTACCACTATGAACACTGAAGCTTTCTTT. Translation gives CASHIGTTMNTEAFF. The V and J genes are TRBV19 and TRBJ1-1, with no clear D. CDR1 and CDR2 from the germline V gene are LNHDA and SQIVND (reference sequence). This CDR3 comprises 15 residues.

The chain joins TRBV5-6 to TRBJ1-2, with TRBD1 identical over 11 bases. The V gene end was trimmed by 3 bases and the J gene end by 4 bases; junction bases not matched to a gene: 8. This CDR3 spans 16 amino acids. Germline V gene data show CDR1 as SGHDT and CDR2 as YYEEEE. In DNA, the CDR3 is TGTGCCAGCAGCTCCGGACAGGGGGCAGTTATCTATGGCTACACCTTC. Its protein is CASSSGQGAVIYGYTF.

This clone occurred a few times. The chain recombines TRBV27 with TRBJ1-2, with 9 bases aligning to TRBD1. Germline V lookup: CDR1 MNHEY, CDR2 SMNVEV (reference sequence). Trimming at V came to 3 bases and at J to 7 bases, leaving 3 bases not matched to a gene. The CDR3 extends over 13 amino acids. The CDR3 here is CASSFDRGVGYTF. The DNA of the CDR3 is TGTGCCAGCAGTTTCGACAGGGGGGTTGGCTACACCTTC.

The gene calls are TRBV27 and TRBJ2-3; D not resolved. The CDR3 loop spans 15 amino acids. V dropped 2 bases and J dropped 0 bases, with 9 bases sitting between them. CDR1 and CDR2 from the germline V gene are MNHEY and SMNVEV (reference sequence). This chain's CDR3 is CASSLGVTSTDTQYF. CDR3 DNA sequence: TGTGCCAGCAGTTTAGGAGTGACTAGCACAGATACGCAGTATTTT.

This chain links TRBV18 with TRBJ1-1, with 8 bases fitting TRBD1. The V gene's germline CDR1 is KGHSH and CDR2 LQKENI. This CDR3 is 16 amino acids long. The ends lost 1 base at V and 2 bases at J; junction bases unmatched: 6. CDR3 in amino acids: CASSPRQQGVNTEAFF. The CDR3, as DNA: TGTGCCAGCTCACCACGGCAACAGGGGGTAAACACTGAAGCTTTCTTT.

V gene TRBV27 combines with J gene TRBJ2-5; maybe TRBD1 (6 bases). V was cut by 2 bases and J by 2 bases, with 9 bases left in between. The CDR3 has 14 amino acids. Germline values: CDR1 MNHEY, CDR2 SMNVEV (reference sequence). The CDR3: CASSLRGGQETQYF. The CDR3 region has the DNA TGTGCCAGCAGTTTAAGAGGGGGACAAGAGACCCAGTACTTC.

V usage is TRBV5-1 and J usage is TRBJ1-1; 7 bases fit TRBD1. The CDR3 has 15 amino acids. Germline CDR1 reads SGHRS; CDR2 reads YFSETQ. J was trimmed by 1 base and V by 2 bases; bases with no gene match: 5. In DNA form, the CDR3 reads TGCGCCAGCAGCTTAACAGGGGAAACGAACACTGAAGCTTTCTTT. Encoded protein: CASSLTGETNTEAFF. The full variable domain, rest sourced from reference TRBV5-1 and TRBJ1-1, is KAGVTQTPRYLIKTRGQQVTLSCSPISGHRSVSWYQQTPGQGLQFLFEYFSETQRNKGNFPGRFSGRQFSNSRSEMNVSTLELGDSALYLCASSLTGETNTEAFFGQGTRLTVV.

The rearrangement uses TRBV19 and TRBJ1-3; D remains ambiguous. CDR3 length: 14 amino acids. V lost 4 bases and J 0 bases, leaving 7 bases between the germline ends. Germline CDR1 LNHDA, CDR2 SQIVND (reference sequence). DNA of the CDR3: TGTGCCAGTAGTACAACACCCTCTGGAAACACCATATATTTT. Its translation is CASSTTPSGNTIYF.

V gene TRBV5-1 combines with J gene TRBJ1-1; TRBD1 is a possible D gene (5 bases). The CDR3 extends over 16 amino acids. CDR1 and CDR2 (germline): SGHRS, YFSETQ. Trimming took off 0 bases at V and 4 bases at J, with 16 bases between the two ends. Here the CDR3 DNA reads TGCGCCAGCAGCTTGGAGGGTCGGGGGATGTTCACTGAAGCTTTCTTT. Translating it yields CASSLEGRGMFTEAFF.

This clone appeared a few times. The chain joins TRBV7-9 to TRBJ1-2; 7 bases fit TRBD1. Germline CDR1 reads SEHNR; CDR2 reads FQNEAQ (reference sequence). With V trimmed by 3 bases and J by 7 bases, 8 bases remained unmatched. The CDR3 extends over 14 amino acids. The CDR3 nucleotides read TGTGCCAGCAGCTTGACGGACAGGTCGCGTGGCTACACCTTC. It specifies CASSLTDRSRGYTF.

This chain uses TRBV30 with TRBJ1-3; no clear D gene. The ends were cut back, 8 bases at V and 2 bases at J, with 13 bases in the middle. CDR3 size: 13 residues. Germline V gene lookup returns CDR1 GTSNPN and CDR2 SVGIG (reference sequence). CDR3 sequence: CAQRPGAGNTIYF. The CDR3 DNA sequence: TGTGCCCAAAGGCCCGGAGCTGGAAACACCATATATTTT.

The CDR3 is CASRMGPEKYYEQYF. DNA for the CDR3: TGTGCCAGCAGGATGGGGCCCGAGAAATACTACGAGCAGTACTTC. V is TRBV2 and J is TRBJ2-5; a possible D gene is TRBD1 (5 bases). The closer fit of TRBJ2-7 to the DNA end suggests the J call may be wrong. CDR1 and CDR2 from the germline V gene are SNHLY and FYNNEI. The CDR3 is 15 residues long.

The chain links TRBV28 to TRBJ1-1, with D unresolved. V was shortened by 3 bases and J by 4 bases, with 12 bases between the two germline ends. Germline CDR1 MDHEN, CDR2 SYDVKM. The CDR3 has 14 residues. CDR3 region: CASSFPQSGTEAFF. CDR3 nucleotides: TGTGCCAGCAGTTTTCCCCAGTCGGGCACTGAAGCTTTCTTT.

The chain combines TRBV7-9 with TRBJ2-7, with D possibly being TRBD1 (6 bases). This CDR3 spans 18 amino acids. Germline V lookup: CDR1 SEHNR, CDR2 FQNEAQ (reference sequence). With 0 bases removed from V and 4 bases from J, the gap between germline ends came to 22 bases. In DNA form, the CDR3 reads TGTGCCAGCAGCTTAGCGCATTTAGTTTGGGACACTCGTTACGAGCAGTACTTC. The encoded protein is CASSLAHLVWDTRYEQYF.

The rearrangement uses TRBV19 and TRBJ1-2, with 8 bases fitting TRBD1. The CDR3 is 16 amino acids. The germline V gene encodes CDR1 LNHDA and CDR2 SQIVND (reference sequence). The J segment lost 4 bases and the V segment lost 6 bases, leaving 13 bases of the junction unmatched. As DNA, the CDR3 is TGTGCCAGTAGGTCGCAGTGGGACAGGCATTCCTATGGCTACACCTTC. Its translation: CASRSQWDRHSYGYTF.